The text below deals with one T cell receptor (beta chain). Its antigen is as yet unknown. Generated by immunoSEQ multiplex PCR, the TCRdb table keeps only in-frame clones and is missing some. This sample has over 110,000 clones, with approximately 90% found just once. The data were taken from a study of T cell responses to AZD1222 COVID-19 vaccine. The germline V gene has CDR1 SGDLS and CDR2 YYNGEE. The CDR3 extends over 16 amino acids. The ends were cut back, 0 bases at V and 0 bases at J, with 9 bases in the middle. Study-wide findings and caveats: Repertoires in all cases were sampled only once the peak T cell response had passed. Two AZD1222 doses significantly raised spike-specific TCR breadth and depth over controls. With dominance at 160-218 and 743-854, vaccine-associated CD4 TCRs spanned spike. A reported finding is that nearly half of spike-specific TCRs target unmutated variant regions.

The clonotype comes from an adult who received the AZD1222 COVID-19 vaccine. The chain has TRBV9 and TRBJ2-2; no firm D call. Here the sequenced sample was peripheral blood, taken 28 days after the second AZD1222 dose. The CDR3 sequence is CASSVVPLTNTGELFF. For the CDR3, the DNA is TGTGCCAGCAGCGTAGTCCCGCTAACGAACACCGGGGAGCTGTTTTTT.